This TCR beta chain came from a study of post-analysis software for immune sequencing data. Built from TCR beta cDNA, the libraries had unique molecular identifiers in them. TCRdb re-called the PCR reads with MiXCR, one entry per CDR3 protein. The table includes about 620,000 distinct CDR3 sequences, around 47% detected once. Whole-study findings and limits: Four or five TRBV segments were more frequent in patients than controls; TRBV5-6, TRBV5-1 and TRBV20-1 belonged to this group. Normalized Chao1 diversity was significantly lower in multiple sclerosis patients than in controls.

Worth noting for this clonotype: The antigen is unknown. Sequence at one end of the junction differs from germline and may be a read error.

CDR3 size: 14 residues. The gene calls are TRBV12-3 or TRBV12-4 and TRBJ1-2, with a possible D match to TRBD1 (5 bases). The source is a girl aged 5-17 years with multiple sclerosis. What was sequenced was blood. The CDR3 loop reads CTSSSRGTTHGYTF. The CDR3 region has the DNA TGTACCAGCAGTTCTCGGGGCACAACCCATGGCTACACCTTC.